Following are 32 T cell receptor beta chains from one sample sequenced in a study of a mutant IDH1 vaccine in newly diagnosed glioma. The time point was: baseline, week 1 (first vaccination visit). The treatment here: pre-vaccination baseline after standard-of-care therapy. The table came from immunoSEQ multiplex PCR; TCRdb's copy has only in-frame clones and leaves some out. Of some 95,000 clones in the sample, around 80% were seen once. Source: PBMCs, taken from a glioma patient treated with radiotherapy, temozolomide or both. These receptors were taken from a middle-aged man with glioma.

The CDR3 region is CASLPGQGVYSNQPQHF. The CDR3 DNA follows: TGTGCCAGTCTCCCGGGACAGGGGGTATATAGCAATCAGCCCCAGCATTTT. J is TRBJ1-5 and V is TRBV19, with 11 nucleotides matching TRBD1. The CDR3 covers 17 residues. Germline V lookup: CDR1 LNHDA, CDR2 SQIVND (reference sequence). V shed 8 bases, J shed 0 bases, and the junction held 9 bases outside the gene matches.

The chain couples TRBV7-2 to TRBJ2-3; the D is unclear. This CDR3 region has 12 residues. Trimming removed 6 bases from V and 9 bases from J, with 13 bases in between. Germline assignment: CDR1 SGHTA and CDR2 FQGNSA. The CDR3 loop is CASRLLAPTQYF. CDR3 coding DNA: TGTGCCAGCAGGCTACTGGCCCCGACGCAGTATTTT.

V and J are TRBV5-1 and TRBJ2-1, with 13 bases that match TRBD2. CDR3 size: 17 residues. Trimming at V came to 3 bases and at J to 4 bases, leaving 7 bases not matched to a gene. From germline, CDR1 is SGHRS and CDR2 YFSETQ. CDR3 amino acids: CASSSGLAGSSYNEQFF. The CDR3 nucleotides read TGCGCCAGCAGCTCGGGACTAGCGGGGTCCAGTTACAATGAGCAGTTCTTC. Combining the CDR3 with reference TRBV5-1 and TRBJ2-1 gives the whole variable domain KAGVTQTPRYLIKTRGQQVTLSCSPISGHRSVSWYQQTPGQGLQFLFEYFSETQRNKGNFPGRFSGRQFSNSRSEMNVSTLELGDSALYLCASSSGLAGSSYNEQFFGPGTRLTVL.

This clone was detected only a few times. The chain combines TRBV2 with TRBJ1-1, with a weak D call TRBD1 (5 bases). With 6 bases removed from V and 5 bases from J, the gap between germline ends came to 16 bases. This CDR3 is 14 amino acids long. Germline V lookup: CDR1 SNHLY, CDR2 FYNNEI. The CDR3 here is CASSASGGRTEAFF. The DNA for the CDR3 is TGTGCCAGCAGCGCCTCTGGGGGTCGTACTGAAGCTTTCTTT.

This clone has more than one count but fewer than ten. The chain is built from TRBV30 and TRBJ1-5, with D maybe TRBD1 (6 bases). Looked up from germline, CDR1 is GTSNPN and CDR2 is SVGIG (reference sequence). V lost 4 bases and J 1 base, leaving 8 bases between the germline ends. This CDR3 comprises 13 residues. This chain's CDR3 is CAWNGGSNQPQHF. CDR3 bases: TGTGCCTGGAATGGGGGCAGCAATCAGCCCCAGCATTTT.

The rearrangement uses TRBV18 and TRBJ1-1, with a weak D call TRBD1 (5 bases). Trimming shortened V by 4 bases and J by 2 bases, and 14 bases separated the two germline ends. The CDR3 contains 15 residues. Germline lookup yields CDR1 KGHSH and CDR2 LQKENI. The CDR3 region is CASSRVGGSNTEAFF. As DNA, the CDR3 is TGTGCCAGCTCACGGGTTGGGGGTTCTAACACTGAAGCTTTCTTT.

V and J are TRBV19 and TRBJ2-7, with 7 bases lining up with TRBD1. Looked up from germline, CDR1 is LNHDA and CDR2 is SQIVND (reference sequence). CDR3 length: 11 residues. V dropped 7 bases and J dropped 5; count of bases not matched to a gene: 2. In DNA form, the CDR3 reads TGTGCCAGTATACAGGGGAACGAGCAGTACTTC. This translates into CASIQGNEQYF.

This chain uses TRBV6-1 with TRBJ1-3, with TRBD1 matching over 10 bases. Trimming cost V 6 bases and J 4 bases; bases outside gene matches: 3. In germline, CDR1 is MNHNS, CDR2 SASEGT. The CDR3 contains 14 residues. The CDR3 here is CASRDRGSGNTIYF. The CDR3 DNA reads as TGTGCCAGCAGGGACAGGGGGTCCGGAAACACCATATATTTT.

The CDR3 sequence is CASSLSVSEAFF. Here the CDR3 DNA reads TGTGCCAGCAGCTTATCCGTTAGTGAAGCTTTCTTT. This sequence joins TRBV7-9 and TRBJ1-1; D not resolved. CDR1 SEHNR and CDR2 FQNEAQ come from the germline V gene (reference sequence). Trimming pared 2 bases from V and 7 bases from J, leaving 8 bases between. This CDR3 is built from 12 residues.

The chain combines TRBV18 with TRBJ2-7; D is unclear. Trimming left V 4 bases short and J 3 bases short, with 7 bases between. This CDR3 spans 12 amino acids. CDR1 is KGHSH and CDR2 is LQKENI in the germline V gene. As DNA, the CDR3 is TGTGCCAGCTCACTTCTAGACTACGAGCAGTACTTC. The encoded protein is CASSLLDYEQYF.

The genes are TRBV5-8 and TRBJ2-3; D is perhaps TRBD2 (6 bases). V was clipped by 0 bases and J by 5 bases, with 16 bases between them. The CDR3 is 16 residues long. Germline V gives CDR1 SGHTS, CDR2 YDEGEE. CDR3 sequence: CASSLALTSVLDTQYF. The CDR3 DNA is TGTGCCAGCAGCTTGGCGCTGACTAGTGTCCTAGATACGCAGTATTTT.

The rearrangement uses TRBV18 and TRBJ2-1; 8 bases align to TRBD1. The CDR3 is 14 amino acids. CDR1 is KGHSH and CDR2 is LQKENI in the germline V gene. The ends lost 3 bases at V and 5 bases at J; junction bases unmatched: 3. The CDR3 is CASSPYRGDNEQFF. DNA for the CDR3: TGTGCCAGCTCACCTTACAGGGGGGACAATGAGCAGTTCTTC.

J is TRBJ2-2 and V is TRBV7-9; TRBD2 agrees at 8 bases. The CDR3 spans 16 residues. V lost 7 bases and J lost 4; bases outside the gene matches: 11. CDR1 and CDR2 from the germline V gene are SEHNR and FQNEAQ (reference sequence). CDR3 coding DNA: TGTGCCAGCACAAACCCGCCGGGAGGGGGCACCGGGGAGCTGTTTTTT. It translates to CASTNPPGGGTGELFF.

This clone turned up a few times. The chain carries TRBV18 and TRBJ1-1; D uncertain. Trimming shortened V by 2 bases and J by 3 bases, and 7 bases separated the two germline ends. The CDR3 totals 13 residues. In germline, CDR1 is KGHSH, CDR2 LQKENI. CDR3 protein: CASSPWRDTEAFF. CDR3 in DNA: TGTGCCAGCTCACCATGGAGAGACACTGAAGCTTTCTTT.

The rearrangement uses TRBV7-9 and TRBJ1-1; 8 nucleotides line up with TRBD1. This CDR3 contains 14 residues. Germline CDR1 SEHNR, CDR2 FQNEAQ (reference sequence). V was pared by 5 bases and J by 0 bases, with 2 bases of the junction left unmatched. The CDR3 loop is CASSGTGVNTEAFF. In nucleotides, the CDR3 is TGTGCCAGCAGCGGGACAGGAGTGAACACTGAAGCTTTCTTT.

J is TRBJ2-5 and V is TRBV4-2; 12 nucleotides line up with TRBD2. Trimming cost V 1 base and J 3 bases; bases outside gene matches: 3. In germline, CDR1 is LGHNA, CDR2 YNFKEQ. The CDR3 runs to 16 residues. The CDR3 nucleotides read TGTGCCAGCAGCCAAGCGTCTAGCGGGGGGGAAGAGACCCAGTACTTC. Encoded protein: CASSQASSGGEETQYF.

The gene calls are TRBV2 and TRBJ1-4; 8 bases map to TRBD1. This CDR3 comprises 14 residues. CDR1 is SNHLY and CDR2 is FYNNEI in the germline V gene. The V segment lost 5 bases and the J segment 8 bases; nucleotides outside the gene matches: 7. The CDR3 region has the DNA TGTGCCAGCAGTCCTGACAGGGGAAAAGAAAAACTGTTTTTT. Protein sequence: CASSPDRGKEKLFF. The variable domain in full, completed from reference TRBV2 and TRBJ1-4, reads EPEVTQTPSHQVTQMGQEVILRCVPISNHLYFYWYRQILGQKVEFLVSFYNNEISEKSEIFDDQFSVERPDGSNFTLKIRSTKLEDSAMYFCASSPDRGKEKLFFGSGTQLSVL.

The rearrangement uses TRBV30 and TRBJ1-1, with D unresolved. The CDR3 spans 12 residues. Trimming removed 0 bases from V and 7 bases from J, with 9 bases in between. CDR1 is GTSNPN, CDR2 SVGIG, per germline (reference sequence). CDR3 sequence (DNA): TGTGCCTGGAGTGTACTTTACGGTGAAGCTTTCTTT. This encodes CAWSVLYGEAFF.

The J gene is TRBJ1-1, the V gene TRBV11-2; the D gene is possibly TRBD1 (6 bases). V lost 1 base and J lost 11, with 14 bases in between. This CDR3 is built from 13 residues. Germline V gene sequence: CDR1 SGHAT, CDR2 FQNNGV. The CDR3 DNA follows: TGTGCCAGCAGCTTAGCCGCAGGGGTAAAGGCTTTCTTT. Translating gives CASSLAAGVKAFF.

The chain links TRBV6-5 to TRBJ1-1, with 7 bases fitting TRBD1. Unmatched junction bases numbered 7, after V lost 5 bases and J lost 1 base. The CDR3 sequence is 15 residues long. The germline gives CDR1 MNHEY, CDR2 SVGAGI. CDR3 protein: CASSGDSLGNTEAFF. The CDR3 nucleotides are TGTGCCAGCAGTGGGGACAGCCTGGGGAACACTGAAGCTTTCTTT.

V usage is TRBV11-2 and J usage is TRBJ1-3; tentative D call: TRBD1 (5 bases). CDR1 and CDR2 (germline): SGHAT, FQNNGV. Trimming took off 4 bases at V and 0 bases at J, with 7 bases between the two ends. This CDR3 is 14 amino acids long. For the CDR3, the DNA is TGTGCCAGCAGCTGGGGGATCTCTGGAAACACCATATATTTT. Translated, it gives CASSWGISGNTIYF.

This chain links TRBV28 with TRBJ1-2, with D uncertain. V gave up 6 bases and J gave up 6 bases, with 14 bases separating them. CDR1 and CDR2 from the germline V gene are MDHEN and SYDVKM. The CDR3 is 13 residues long. CDR3 nucleotides: TGTGCCAGCAGATCCACAGAGATTAATGGCTACACCTTC. Its protein is CASRSTEINGYTF.

The chain is built from TRBV9 and TRBJ1-3, with TRBD1 matching 7 bases. This CDR3 has 16 amino acids. V lost 1 base and J lost 2; bases outside the gene matches: 6. Germline assignment: CDR1 SGDLS and CDR2 YYNGEE. CDR3 residues: CASSVSLGTAGNTIYF. Written as DNA, the CDR3 is TGTGCCAGCAGCGTAAGTCTAGGGACAGCTGGAAACACCATATATTTT.

V is TRBV28 and J is TRBJ2-5; D is perhaps TRBD1 (5 bases). V was pared by 5 bases and J by 3 bases, with 13 bases between. CDR3 length: 14 amino acids. Per germline, CDR1 MDHEN and CDR2 SYDVKM. The CDR3 nucleotides are TGTGCCAGCAGTCTGGACATGACAGAAGAGACCCAGTACTTC. It codes for CASSLDMTEETQYF.

This clone was counted a few times. V and J are TRBV7-2 and TRBJ2-1; 11 bases are a match to TRBD1. Germline trimming cut 0 bases from V and 3 bases from J; bases unmatched to any gene: 7. Germline V gives CDR1 SGHTA, CDR2 FQGNSA. The CDR3 has 18 amino acids. The CDR3 sequence: CASSLAASGTGGYNEQFF. The CDR3 bases are TGTGCCAGCAGCTTAGCAGCCTCCGGGACAGGGGGCTACAATGAGCAGTTCTTC.

In this sample, this clone turned up once. This may stem from a read error, because a much larger clone lies one nucleotide away. This same CDR3 is encoded by further DNA sequences in the sample. The chain carries TRBV18 and TRBJ1-5, with 8 bases that match TRBD1. Germline-derived CDR1 and CDR2 are KGHSH and LQKENI. V lost 3 bases to trimming and J lost 6 bases; unmatched junction nucleotides: 4. The CDR3 is 14 amino acids. Here the CDR3 DNA reads TGTGCCAGCTCACCGGACAGGGCGGTTCAGCCCCAGCATTTT. Translated, it gives CASSPDRAVQPQHF.

This clone was picked up one time. This sequence joins TRBV30 and TRBJ2-2; no clear D gene. Looked up from germline, CDR1 is GTSNPN and CDR2 is SVGIG (reference sequence). The CDR3 is 13 amino acids. V was trimmed by 6 bases and J by 7 bases, leaving 15 bases between them. In DNA form, the CDR3 reads TGTGCCTGTCCGTCTCATGGTGGCGGGGAGCTGTTTTTT. It codes for CACPSHGGGELFF.

The J gene is TRBJ1-2, the V gene TRBV6-5, with TRBD1 matching over 7 bases. CDR1 and CDR2 (germline): MNHEY, SVGAGI. Germline trimming cut 2 bases from V and 0 bases from J; bases unmatched to any gene: 3. This CDR3 has 15 residues. CDR3 DNA sequence: TGTGCCAGCAGTTACACCGGGACAGCTAACTATGGCTACACCTTC. Encoded protein: CASSYTGTANYGYTF.

The V gene is TRBV15, the J gene TRBJ2-3; 10 bases align to TRBD2. Germline assignment: CDR1 LNHNV and CDR2 YYDKDF (reference sequence). This CDR3 comprises 16 residues. J was trimmed by 7 bases and V by 5 bases; bases with no gene match: 12. The CDR3 loop reads CATSEESGGALYTQYF. The CDR3 nucleotides are TGTGCCACCAGCGAAGAGAGCGGGGGGGCTTTATATACGCAGTATTTT.

V and J are TRBV29-1 and TRBJ2-7; D is perhaps TRBD1 or TRBD2 (5 bases each). The CDR3 is 12 amino acids. Germline V gene lookup returns CDR1 SQVTM and CDR2 ANQGSEA. V was clipped by 6 bases and J by 2 bases, with 11 bases between them. The CDR3 is CSVRDRAYEQYF. The DNA for the CDR3 is TGCAGCGTCCGGGACCGCGCCTACGAGCAGTACTTC.

The rearrangement links TRBV7-8 to TRBJ2-5; D uncertain. CDR3 length: 15 amino acids. Germline-derived CDR1 and CDR2 are SGHVS and FQNEAQ. V shed 5 bases and J shed 2 bases, with 15 bases lying between them. The CDR3 sequence is CASSATRSKQETQYF. The CDR3 DNA reads TGTGCCAGCAGCGCGACCAGAAGCAAACAAGAGACCCAGTACTTC. Full variable domain (rest looked up from reference TRBV7-8 and TRBJ2-5): GAGVSQSPRYKVAKRGQDVALRCDPISGHVSLFWYQQALGQGPEFLTYFQNEAQLDKSGLPSDRFFAERPEGSVSTLKIQRTQQEDSAVYLCASSATRSKQETQYFGPGTRLLVL.

The chain combines TRBV2 with TRBJ1-1, with D perhaps TRBD1 (5 bases). Germline V gene sequence: CDR1 SNHLY, CDR2 FYNNEI. CDR3 size: 13 residues. The V end was cut by 5 bases, the J end by 0 bases, with 7 bases between. Here the CDR3 reads CASSSQVNTEAFF. The CDR3 region has the DNA TGTGCCAGCAGTTCACAGGTGAACACTGAAGCTTTCTTT.